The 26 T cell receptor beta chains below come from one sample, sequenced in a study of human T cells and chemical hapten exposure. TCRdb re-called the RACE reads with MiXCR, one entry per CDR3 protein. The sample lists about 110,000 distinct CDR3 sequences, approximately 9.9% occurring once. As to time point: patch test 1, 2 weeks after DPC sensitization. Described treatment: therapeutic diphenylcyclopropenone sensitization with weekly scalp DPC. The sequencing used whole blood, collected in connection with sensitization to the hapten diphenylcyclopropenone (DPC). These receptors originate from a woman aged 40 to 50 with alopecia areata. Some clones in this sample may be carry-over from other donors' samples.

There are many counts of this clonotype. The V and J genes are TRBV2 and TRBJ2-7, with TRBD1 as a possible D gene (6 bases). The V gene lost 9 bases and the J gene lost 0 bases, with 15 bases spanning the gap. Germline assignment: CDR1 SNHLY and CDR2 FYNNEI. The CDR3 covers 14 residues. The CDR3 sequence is CASADDRYSYEQYF. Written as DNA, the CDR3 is TGTGCCAGTGCGGACGACAGGTACTCCTACGAGCAGTACTTC.

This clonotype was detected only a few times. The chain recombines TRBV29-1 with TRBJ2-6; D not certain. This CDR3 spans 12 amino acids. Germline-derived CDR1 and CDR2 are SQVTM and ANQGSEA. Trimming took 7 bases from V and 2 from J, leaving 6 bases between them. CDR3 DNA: TGCAGCGCTGACACTGGGGCCAACGTCCTGACTTTC. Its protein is CSADTGANVLTF. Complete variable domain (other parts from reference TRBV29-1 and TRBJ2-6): SAVISQKPSRDICQRGTSLTIQCQVDSQVTMMFWYRQQPGQSLTLIATANQGSEATYESGFVIDKFPISRPNLTFSTLTVSNMSPEDSSIYLCSADTGANVLTFGAGSRLTVL.

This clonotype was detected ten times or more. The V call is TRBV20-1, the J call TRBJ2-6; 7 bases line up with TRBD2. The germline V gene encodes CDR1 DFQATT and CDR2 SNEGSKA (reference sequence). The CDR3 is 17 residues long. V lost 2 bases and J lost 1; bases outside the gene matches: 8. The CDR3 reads CSARPPGGESGANVLTF. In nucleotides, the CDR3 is TGCAGTGCTAGACCTCCGGGAGGCGAATCTGGGGCCAACGTCCTGACTTTC.

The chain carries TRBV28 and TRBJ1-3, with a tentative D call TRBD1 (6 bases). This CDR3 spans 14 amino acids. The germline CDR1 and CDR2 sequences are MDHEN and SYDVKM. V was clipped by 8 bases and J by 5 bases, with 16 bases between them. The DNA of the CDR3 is TGTGCCAGCCGGAAGGTACAGGGTCGAAACACCATATATTTT. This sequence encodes CASRKVQGRNTIYF.

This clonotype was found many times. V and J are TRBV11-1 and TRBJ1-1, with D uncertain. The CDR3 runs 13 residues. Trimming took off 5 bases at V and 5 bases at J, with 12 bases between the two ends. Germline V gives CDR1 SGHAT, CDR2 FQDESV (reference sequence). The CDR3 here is CASSRLPGTEAFF. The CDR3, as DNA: TGTGCCAGCAGCAGGTTGCCTGGAACTGAAGCTTTCTTT.

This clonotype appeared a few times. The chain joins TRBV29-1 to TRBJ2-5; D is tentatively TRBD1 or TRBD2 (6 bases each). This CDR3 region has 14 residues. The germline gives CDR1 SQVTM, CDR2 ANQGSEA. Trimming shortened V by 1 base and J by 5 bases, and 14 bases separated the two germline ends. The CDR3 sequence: CSVEGVWGAETQYF. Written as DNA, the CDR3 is TGCAGCGTTGAAGGGGTTTGGGGGGCTGAGACCCAGTACTTC.

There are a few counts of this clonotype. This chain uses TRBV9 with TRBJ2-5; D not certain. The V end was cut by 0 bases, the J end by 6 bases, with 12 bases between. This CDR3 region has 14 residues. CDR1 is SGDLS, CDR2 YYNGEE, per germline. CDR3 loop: CASSVDPRKQTQYF. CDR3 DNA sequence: TGTGCCAGCAGCGTAGATCCACGCAAACAGACCCAGTACTTC.

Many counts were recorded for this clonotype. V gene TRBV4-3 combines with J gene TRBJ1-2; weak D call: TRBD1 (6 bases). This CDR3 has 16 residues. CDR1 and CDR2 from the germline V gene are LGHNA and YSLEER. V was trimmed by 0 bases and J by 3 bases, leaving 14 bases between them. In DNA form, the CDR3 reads TGCGCCAGCAGCCAAGACTTCACAGGGTTTCACTATGGCTACACCTTC. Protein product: CASSQDFTGFHYGYTF.

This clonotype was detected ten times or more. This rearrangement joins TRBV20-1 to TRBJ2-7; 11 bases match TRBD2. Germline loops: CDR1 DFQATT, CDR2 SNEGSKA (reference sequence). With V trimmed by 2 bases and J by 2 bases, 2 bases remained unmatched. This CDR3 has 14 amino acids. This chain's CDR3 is CSARRLAGPYEQYF. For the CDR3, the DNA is TGCAGTGCTAGAAGACTAGCGGGACCCTACGAGCAGTACTTC.

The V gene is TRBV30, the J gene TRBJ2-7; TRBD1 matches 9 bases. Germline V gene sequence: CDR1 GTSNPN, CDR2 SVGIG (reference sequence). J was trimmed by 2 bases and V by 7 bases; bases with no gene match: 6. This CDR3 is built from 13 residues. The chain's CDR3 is CASSGTGPYEQYF. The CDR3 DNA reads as TGTGCCTCGTCCGGGACAGGGCCCTACGAGCAGTACTTC. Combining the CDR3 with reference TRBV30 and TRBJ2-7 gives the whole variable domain SQTIHQWPATLVQPVGSPLSLECTVEGTSNPNLYWYRQAAGRGLQLLFYSVGIGQISSEVPQNLSASRPQDRQFILSSKKLLLSDSGFYLCASSGTGPYEQYFGPGTRLTVT.

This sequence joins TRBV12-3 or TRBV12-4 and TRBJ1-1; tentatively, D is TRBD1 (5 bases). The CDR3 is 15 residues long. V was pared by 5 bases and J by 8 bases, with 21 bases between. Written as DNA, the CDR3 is TGTGCCAGCAGTCCCCTCGCGAGTTGGGGCTCCGAAGCTTTCTTT. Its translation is CASSPLASWGSEAFF.

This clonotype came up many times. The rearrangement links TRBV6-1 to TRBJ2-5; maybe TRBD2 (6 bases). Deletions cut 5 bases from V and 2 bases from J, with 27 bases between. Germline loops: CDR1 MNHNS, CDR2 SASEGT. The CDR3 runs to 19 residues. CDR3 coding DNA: TGTGCCAGCAGTCCGCGGGGAGGAAGGGTTGGGTATCGGCAAGAGACCCAGTACTTC. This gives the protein CASSPRGGRVGYRQETQYF.

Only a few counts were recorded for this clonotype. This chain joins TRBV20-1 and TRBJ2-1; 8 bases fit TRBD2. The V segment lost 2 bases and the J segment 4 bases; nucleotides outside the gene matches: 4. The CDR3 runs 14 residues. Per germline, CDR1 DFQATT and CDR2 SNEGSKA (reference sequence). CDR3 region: CSARQSGSYNEQFF. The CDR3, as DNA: TGCAGTGCTAGACAGAGCGGGAGTTACAATGAGCAGTTCTTC.

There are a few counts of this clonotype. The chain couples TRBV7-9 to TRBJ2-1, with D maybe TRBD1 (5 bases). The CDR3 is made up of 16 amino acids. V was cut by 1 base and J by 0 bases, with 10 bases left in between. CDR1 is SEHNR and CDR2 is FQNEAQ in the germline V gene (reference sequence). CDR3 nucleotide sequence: TGTGCCAGCAGCTTAGGGGGCCCTCGCTCCTACAATGAGCAGTTCTTC. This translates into CASSLGGPRSYNEQFF. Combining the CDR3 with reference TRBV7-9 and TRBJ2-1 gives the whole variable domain DTGVSQNPRHKITKRGQNVTFRCDPISEHNRLYWYRQTLGQGPEFLTYFQNEAQLEKSRLLSDRFSAERPKGSFSTLEIQRTEQGDSAMYLCASSLGGPRSYNEQFFGPGTRLTVL.

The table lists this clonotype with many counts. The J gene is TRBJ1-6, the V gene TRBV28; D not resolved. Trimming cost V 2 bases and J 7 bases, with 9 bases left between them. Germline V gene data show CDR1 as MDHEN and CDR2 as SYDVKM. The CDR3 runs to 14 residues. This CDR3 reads CASSLRAANSPLHF. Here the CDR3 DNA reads TGTGCCAGCAGTTTAAGGGCAGCAAATTCACCCCTCCACTTT.

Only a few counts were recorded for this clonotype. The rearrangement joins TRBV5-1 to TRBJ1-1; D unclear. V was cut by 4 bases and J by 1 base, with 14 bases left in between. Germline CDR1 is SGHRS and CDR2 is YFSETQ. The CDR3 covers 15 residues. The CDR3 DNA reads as TGCGCCAGCAGCCCGATTGCAGGCACGAACACTGAAGCTTTCTTT. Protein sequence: CASSPIAGTNTEAFF. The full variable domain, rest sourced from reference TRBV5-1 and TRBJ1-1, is KAGVTQTPRYLIKTRGQQVTLSCSPISGHRSVSWYQQTPGQGLQFLFEYFSETQRNKGNFPGRFSGRQFSNSRSEMNVSTLELGDSALYLCASSPIAGTNTEAFFGQGTRLTVV.

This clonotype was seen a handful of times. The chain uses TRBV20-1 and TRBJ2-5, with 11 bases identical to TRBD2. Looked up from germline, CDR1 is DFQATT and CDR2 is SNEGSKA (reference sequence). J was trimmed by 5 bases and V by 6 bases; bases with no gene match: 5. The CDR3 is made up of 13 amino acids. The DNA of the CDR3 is TGCAGTGCGGTAGCGGGGGGGCGTGAGACCCAGTACTTC. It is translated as CSAVAGGRETQYF.

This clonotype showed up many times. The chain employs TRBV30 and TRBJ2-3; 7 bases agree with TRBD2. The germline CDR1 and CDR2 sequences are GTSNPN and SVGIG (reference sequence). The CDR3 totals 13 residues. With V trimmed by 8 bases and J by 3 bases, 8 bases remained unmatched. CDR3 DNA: TGTGCCGGGTCTGGGCGGGGGACAGATACGCAGTATTTT. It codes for CAGSGRGTDTQYF.

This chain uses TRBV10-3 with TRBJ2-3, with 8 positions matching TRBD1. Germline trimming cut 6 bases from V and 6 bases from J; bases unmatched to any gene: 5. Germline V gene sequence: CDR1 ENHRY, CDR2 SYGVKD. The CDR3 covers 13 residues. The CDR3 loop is CAIRATGVDTQYF. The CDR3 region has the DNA TGTGCCATCAGGGCGACAGGGGTGGATACGCAGTATTTT.

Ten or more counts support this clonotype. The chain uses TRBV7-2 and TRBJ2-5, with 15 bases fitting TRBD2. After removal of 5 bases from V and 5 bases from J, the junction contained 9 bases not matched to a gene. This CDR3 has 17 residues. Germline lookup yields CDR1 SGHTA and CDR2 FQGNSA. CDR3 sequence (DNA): TGTGCCAGCAGCCTGGGACTAGCGGGAGGAGGTGGGGAGACCCAGTACTTC. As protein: CASSLGLAGGGGETQYF.

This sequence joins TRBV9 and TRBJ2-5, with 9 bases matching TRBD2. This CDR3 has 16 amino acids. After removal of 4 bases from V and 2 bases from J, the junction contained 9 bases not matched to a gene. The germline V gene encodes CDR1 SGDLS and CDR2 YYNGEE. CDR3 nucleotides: TGTGCCAGCAGCACCGAAGCGGGAGGCCTACAAGAGACCCAGTACTTC. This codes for CASSTEAGGLQETQYF. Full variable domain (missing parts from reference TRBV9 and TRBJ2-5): DSGVTQTPKHLITATGQRVTLRCSPRSGDLSVYWYQQSLDQGLQFLIQYYNGEERAKGNILERFSAQQFPDLHSELNLSSLELGDSALYFCASSTEAGGLQETQYFGPGTRLLVL.

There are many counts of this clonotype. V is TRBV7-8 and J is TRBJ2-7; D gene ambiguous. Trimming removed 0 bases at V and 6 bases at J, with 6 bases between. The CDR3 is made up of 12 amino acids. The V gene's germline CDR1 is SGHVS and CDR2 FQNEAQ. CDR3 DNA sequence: TGTGCCAGCAGCTTAGCGCAAGGCGAGCAGTACTTC. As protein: CASSLAQGEQYF.

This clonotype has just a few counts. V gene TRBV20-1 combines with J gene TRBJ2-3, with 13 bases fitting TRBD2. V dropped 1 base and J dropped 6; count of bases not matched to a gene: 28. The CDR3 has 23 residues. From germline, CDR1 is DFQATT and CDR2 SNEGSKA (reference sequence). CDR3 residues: CSARGPRPLAGGRFGDHTDTQYF. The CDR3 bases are TGCAGTGCTAGAGGACCCCGACCACTAGCGGGAGGGAGATTTGGCGACCACACGGATACGCAGTATTTT.

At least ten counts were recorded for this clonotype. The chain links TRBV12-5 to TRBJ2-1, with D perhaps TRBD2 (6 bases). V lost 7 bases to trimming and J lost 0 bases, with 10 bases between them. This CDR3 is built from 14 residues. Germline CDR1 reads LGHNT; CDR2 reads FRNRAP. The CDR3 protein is CASARGSSYNEQFF. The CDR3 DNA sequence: TGTGCTAGTGCCCGGGGGAGCTCCTACAATGAGCAGTTCTTC.

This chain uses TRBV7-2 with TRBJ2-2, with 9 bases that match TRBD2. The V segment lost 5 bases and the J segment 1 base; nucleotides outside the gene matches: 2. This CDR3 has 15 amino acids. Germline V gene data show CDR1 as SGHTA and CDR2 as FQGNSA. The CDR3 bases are TGTGCCAGCAGCCCACTAGCGGGGAACACCGGGGAGCTGTTTTTT. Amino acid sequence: CASSPLAGNTGELFF. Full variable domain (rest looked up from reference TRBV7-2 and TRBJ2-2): GAGVSQSPSNKVTEKGKDVELRCDPISGHTALYWYRQSLGQGLEFLIYFQGNSAPDKSGLPSDRFSAERTGGSVSTLTIQRTQQEDSAVYLCASSPLAGNTGELFFGEGSRLTVL.

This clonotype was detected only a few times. CDR3 DNA sequence: TGTGCCAGCCGTCTATGGCACGGAGAGGGGTCAGGGACTGAAGCTTTCTTT. Translating gives CASRLWHGEGSGTEAFF. The chain uses TRBV6-1 and TRBJ1-1; tentative D call: TRBD1 (5 bases). The ends were cut back, 8 bases at V and 5 bases at J, with 27 bases in the middle. The CDR3 has 17 residues. CDR1 MNHNS and CDR2 SASEGT come from the germline V gene.